What follows are 8 T cell receptor beta chains derived from one specimen sequenced in a study of cytomegalovirus exposure and HLA in healthy donors. Primers included in the PCR were 60 Vbeta and 13 Jbeta primers. Data came from immunoSEQ multiplex PCR; TCRdb stores just in-frame clones and leaves some out. The sample has 180,000 or so clones; 8.5% to 10% are singletons. The source material was PBMCs. These receptors came from a young woman in good health and CMV-seropositive.

The chain uses TRBV30 and TRBJ2-7; D is perhaps TRBD2 (5 bases). CDR3 size: 11 residues. The V gene lost 2 bases and the J gene lost 4 bases, with 6 bases spanning the gap. Germline values: CDR1 GTSNPN, CDR2 SVGIG (reference sequence). DNA for the CDR3: TGTGCCTGGAGTTCGGGGTACGAGCAGTACTTC. The encoded protein is CAWSSGYEQYF.

The chain combines TRBV29-1 with TRBJ2-1, with TRBD1 matching 9 bases. The V and J ends lost 5 bases and 5 bases, in that order; junction bases with no gene match: 4. The CDR3 is 13 amino acids. Per germline, CDR1 SQVTM and CDR2 ANQGSEA. Written as DNA, the CDR3 is TGCAGCGTTCCGGGACAGGGAAACAATGAGCAGTTCTTC. Its translation: CSVPGQGNNEQFF.

The V gene is TRBV18, the J gene TRBJ2-1; TRBD2 aligns across 14 bases. The CDR3 contains 15 residues. Germline values: CDR1 KGHSH, CDR2 LQKENI. The ends lost 3 bases at V and 6 bases at J; junction bases unmatched: 1. CDR3 sequence (DNA): TGTGCCAGCTCACCTGGGACTAGCGGGGGCAATGAGCAGTTCTTC. Protein: CASSPGTSGGNEQFF.

V gene TRBV11-3 combines with J gene TRBJ2-5; 10 bases agree with TRBD2. This CDR3 has 17 residues. J was trimmed by 5 bases and V by 0 bases; bases with no gene match: 9. Germline CDR1 reads SGHNT; CDR2 reads YENEEA. The CDR3 region has the DNA TGTGCCAGCAGCTTAGATCGGCTAGCGGGAGTAGCGGAGACCCAGTACTTC. Translating it yields CASSLDRLAGVAETQYF.

The rearrangement uses TRBV4-2 and TRBJ1-4; D not certain. V was trimmed by 4 bases and J by 0 bases, leaving 15 bases between them. The CDR3 is 17 residues long. Per the germline V gene, CDR1 is LGHNA and CDR2 is YNFKEQ. CDR3 in DNA: TGTGCCAGCAGCCTTACGGTCCCGAGGGCAACTAATGAAAAACTGTTTTTT. This sequence encodes CASSLTVPRATNEKLFF.

This clone has a handful of counts. This rearrangement joins TRBV2 to TRBJ1-5; 8 bases fit TRBD1. Per germline, CDR1 SNHLY and CDR2 FYNNEI. This CDR3 comprises 14 residues. V was pared by 6 bases and J by 7 bases, with 8 bases of the junction left unmatched. The CDR3 DNA follows: TGTGCCAGCAGCGTACAGGGGGTTGGGCAGCCCCAGCATTTT. Protein product: CASSVQGVGQPQHF.

In this sample, this clone turned up a few times. The chain recombines TRBV5-6 with TRBJ2-7; 10 nucleotides align to TRBD2. Germline loops: CDR1 SGHDT, CDR2 YYEEEE. The length of the CDR3 is 17 residues. Trimming cost V 7 bases and J 5 bases; bases outside gene matches: 18. CDR3 sequence reads: CASHPGASGSLRDEQYF. In DNA, the CDR3 is TGTGCCAGCCACCCCGGGGCTAGCGGGAGCCTCCGGGACGAGCAGTACTTC.

V is TRBV11-2 and J is TRBJ2-7, with 9 bases fitting TRBD1. The CDR3 is 15 amino acids. Unmatched junction bases numbered 11, after V lost 4 bases and J lost 7 bases. Germline V lookup: CDR1 SGHAT, CDR2 FQNNGV. CDR3 bases: TGTGCCAGCAGCTGGGGCGGGACAGGGCAACAAGAGCAGTACTTC. Translating it yields CASSWGGTGQQEQYF.